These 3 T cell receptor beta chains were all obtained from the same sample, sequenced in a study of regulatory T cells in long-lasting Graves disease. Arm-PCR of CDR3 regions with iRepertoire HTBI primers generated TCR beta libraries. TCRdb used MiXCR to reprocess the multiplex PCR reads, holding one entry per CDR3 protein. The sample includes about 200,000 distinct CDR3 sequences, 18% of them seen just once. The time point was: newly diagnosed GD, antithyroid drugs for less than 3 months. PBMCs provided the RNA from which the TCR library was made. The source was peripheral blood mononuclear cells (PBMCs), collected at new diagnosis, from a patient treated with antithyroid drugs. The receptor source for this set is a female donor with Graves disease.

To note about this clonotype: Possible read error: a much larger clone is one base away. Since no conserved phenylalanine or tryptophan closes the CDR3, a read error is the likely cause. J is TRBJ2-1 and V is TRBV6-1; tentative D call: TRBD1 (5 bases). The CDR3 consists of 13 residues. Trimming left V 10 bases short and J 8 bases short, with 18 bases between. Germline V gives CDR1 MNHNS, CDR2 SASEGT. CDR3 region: CATTGQPRDEQFS. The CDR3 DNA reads TGTGCCACAACCGGACAACCACGCGATGAGCAGTTCTCC.

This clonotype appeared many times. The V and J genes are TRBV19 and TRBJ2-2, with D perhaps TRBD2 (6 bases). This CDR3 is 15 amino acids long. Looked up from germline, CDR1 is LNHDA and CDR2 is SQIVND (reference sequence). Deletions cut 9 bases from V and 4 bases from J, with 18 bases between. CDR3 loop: CASKRAGTLTGELFF. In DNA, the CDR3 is TGTGCCAGCAAAAGAGCCGGGACTCTCACCGGGGAGCTGTTTTTT.

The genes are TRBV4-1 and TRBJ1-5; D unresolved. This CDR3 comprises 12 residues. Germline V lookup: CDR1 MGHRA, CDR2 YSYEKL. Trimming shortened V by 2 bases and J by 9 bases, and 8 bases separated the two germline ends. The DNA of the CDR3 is TGCGCCAGCAGCCAAAATACTGGGCCCCAGCATTTT. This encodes CASSQNTGPQHF.